This T cell receptor (beta chain) was found in a study of T cells in Graves' hyperthyroidism and ophthalmopathy. The V gene's germline CDR1 is DFQATT and CDR2 SNEGSKA (reference sequence). CDR3 length equals 20 residues. Unmatched junction bases numbered 15, after V lost 1 base and J lost 3 bases. There were TCR beta CDR3 regions amplified from RNA transcripts. The HTBI primer set was used in a first-round RT-PCR of the TCR CDR3. TCRdb ran MiXCR on the multiplex PCR reads and lists one entry per CDR3 protein. The sample lists 240,000 or so distinct CDR3 sequences, approximately 16% occurring once. The material sequenced was blood. The V and J genes are TRBV20-1 and TRBJ2-1; 13 bases match TRBD2. The source of this sequence is a woman aged 18-30 years with Graves' ophthalmopathy. The CDR3 reads CSARVLNGGLAGYDYNEQFF. CDR3 coding DNA: TGCAGTGCTAGAGTACTAAATGGGGGACTAGCGGGATATGACTACAATGAGCAGTTCTTC.